These 28 T cell receptor beta chains share one sample of origin, sequenced in a study of Graves' ophthalmopathy and Graves' hyperthyroidism. Amplification of TCR beta CDR3 regions used RNA transcripts. HTBI primers served in a first-round RT-PCR, which a second-round multiplex PCR followed. TCRdb called the multiplex PCR reads again in MiXCR, with one record for every CDR3 protein. The sample contains over a million distinct CDR3 sequences, less than 45% of which appear only once. Material for sequencing was peripheral blood or thyroid tissue (not recorded which). These receptors were obtained from an adult man with Graves' hyperthyroidism.

This clonotype occurred many times. The chain employs TRBV20-1 and TRBJ2-6, with D maybe TRBD2 (5 bases). V lost 5 bases and J 4 bases, leaving 18 bases between the germline ends. Germline loops: CDR1 DFQATT, CDR2 SNEGSKA (reference sequence). The CDR3 consists of 16 residues. For the CDR3, the DNA is TGCAGTGCTCGGACTGGACGGCGAGGGGGGGCCAACGTCCTGACTTTC. It translates to CSARTGRRGGANVLTF.

This clonotype came up a few times. The chain joins TRBV7-2 to TRBJ1-4, with D tentatively TRBD1 (5 bases). This CDR3 has 12 residues. Trimming took 4 bases from V and 10 from J, leaving 10 bases between them. Germline V gene data show CDR1 as SGHTA and CDR2 as FQGNSA. The chain's CDR3 is CASSSFGGKLFF. The CDR3 DNA sequence: TGTGCCAGCAGCTCTTTTGGGGGAAAACTGTTTTTT.

V gene TRBV7-2 combines with J gene TRBJ2-5; D may match TRBD1 or TRBD2 (5 bases each). This CDR3 is built from 15 residues. Germline assignment: CDR1 SGHTA and CDR2 FQGNSA. V was trimmed by 6 bases and J by 5 bases, leaving 19 bases between them. CDR3 in DNA: TGTGCCAGCAGGGCAAGTATGGGGGTCCGGGAGACCCAGTACTTC. Amino acid sequence: CASRASMGVRETQYF.

In its sample, this clonotype was seen many times. J is TRBJ1-6 and V is TRBV14; D gene unclear. The CDR3 length is 14 residues. Germline CDR1 reads SGHDN; CDR2 reads FVKESK. V lost 0 bases and J 3 bases, leaving 3 bases between the germline ends. The CDR3 loop is CASSQDHYNSPLHF. CDR3 nucleotides: TGTGCCAGCAGCCAAGACCACTATAATTCACCCCTCCACTTT.

The chain uses TRBV6-5 and TRBJ1-4; D is unresolved. CDR1 and CDR2 (germline): MNHEY, SVGAGI. The CDR3 has 14 amino acids. Trimming removed 6 bases at V and 0 bases at J, with 8 bases between. The CDR3 DNA follows: TGTGCCAGCAGACATACTGCAACTAATGAAAAACTGTTTTTT. This encodes CASRHTATNEKLFF.

This clonotype was seen just once. A read error may explain this, as a much larger clone is one base away. The J gene is TRBJ1-6, the V gene TRBV6-5; 8 bases fit TRBD1. The CDR3 is made up of 13 amino acids. V gave up 5 bases and J gave up 11 bases; unmatched junction bases: 5. Germline lookup yields CDR1 MNHEY and CDR2 SVGAGI. The CDR3 bases are TGTGCCAGCAGTACAACAGGGGGTCCACCCCTCCACTTT. This sequence encodes CASSTTGGPPLHF.

This clonotype was observed at least ten times. This rearrangement joins TRBV10-3 to TRBJ2-2, with TRBD2 identical over 15 bases. The V and J ends lost 6 bases and 7 bases, in that order; junction bases with no gene match: 9. Germline CDR1 reads ENHRY; CDR2 reads SYGVKD. There are 17 residues in the CDR3. The CDR3 DNA reads TGTGCCATCAGCGGACTAGCGGGGGGGCCCCCTGACGGGGAGCTGTTTTTT. Amino acids: CAISGLAGGPPDGELFF.

This clonotype was observed at least ten times. The chain links TRBV20-1 to TRBJ1-4; 7 bases match TRBD1. Unmatched junction bases numbered 6, after V lost 8 bases and J lost 3 bases. This CDR3 is built from 13 residues. Germline CDR1 DFQATT, CDR2 SNEGSKA (reference sequence). The CDR3 DNA follows: TGCAGTACACAGGGGAGGGCTAATGAAAAACTGTTTTTT. Its translation is CSTQGRANEKLFF.

This clonotype was recorded many times. The chain is built from TRBV7-3 and TRBJ1-2; a weak D match, TRBD1 (6 bases). This CDR3 spans 13 amino acids. V was trimmed by 6 bases and J by 3 bases, leaving 11 bases between them. Germline CDR1 and CDR2: SGHTA and FQGTGA. The CDR3 DNA is TGTGCCAGCAGTCCAGGGGTCGACTATGGCTACACCTTC. Protein product: CASSPGVDYGYTF.

The rearrangement uses TRBV15 and TRBJ1-2, with 7 positions matching TRBD1. Germline CDR1 and CDR2: LNHNV and YYDKDF (reference sequence). The junction had 3 bases not matched to a gene; V was cut back by 0 bases and J by 2 bases. The CDR3 is made up of 15 amino acids. CDR3 region: CATSRDTGVNYGYTF. The CDR3 DNA follows: TGTGCCACCAGCAGAGATACAGGGGTCAACTATGGCTACACCTTC.

On this clonotype itself: A much larger clone sits a single nucleotide away, making a read error possible. Because the CDR3 is missing its conserved closing phenylalanine or tryptophan, this is likely a read error. The gene calls are TRBV14 and TRBJ2-7; 14 bases map to TRBD2. The CDR3 length is 15 residues. The ends lost 5 bases at V and 4 bases at J; junction bases unmatched: 4. The germline CDR1 and CDR2 sequences are SGHDN and FVKESK. The CDR3 sequence: CASSARLAGGYEQYL. The CDR3 region has the DNA TGTGCCAGCAGCGCAAGACTAGCGGGAGGGTACGAGCAGTACCTC.

This clonotype was counted a few times. One junction end disagrees with the germline gene, perhaps due to a read error. V usage is TRBV5-1 and J usage is TRBJ2-7, with unresolved D. The CDR3 loop spans 12 amino acids. Germline values: CDR1 SGHRS, CDR2 YFSETQ. CDR3 region: CASSLNTHEQYF. CDR3 bases: TGTGCCAGCAGCCTAAATACACACGAGCAGTACTTC.

The table lists this clonotype with a few counts. The DNA of the CDR3 is TGTGCCAGCAGCCCCCGCGGACAGTCTAGCACAGATACGCAGTATTTT. Its protein product is CASSPRGQSSTDTQYF. The rearrangement links TRBV7-8 to TRBJ2-3; a weak D match, TRBD1 (6 bases). The CDR3 is 16 residues long. CDR1 is SGHVS, CDR2 FQNEAQ, per germline. V lost 5 bases, J lost 0 bases, and 15 bases lay in between.

This clonotype has just one count. One end of the junction fails to match germline, which may point to a read error. V is TRBV2 and J is TRBJ2-2, with D perhaps matching TRBD2 (6 bases). The CDR3 runs to 15 residues. The germline V gene has CDR1 SNHLY and CDR2 FYNNEI. The CDR3 is CASSEEGPNTGELFW. DNA of the CDR3: TGTGCCAGCAGTGAGGAGGGGCCGAACACCGGGGAGCTGTTTTGG.

This chain joins TRBV20-1 and TRBJ1-2; D is possibly TRBD1 (6 bases). The CDR3 covers 9 residues. Germline V gene lookup returns CDR1 DFQATT and CDR2 SNEGSKA (reference sequence). The DNA of the CDR3 is TGCGGGGGGGCCTATGGCTACACCTTC. Translation: CGGAYGYTF.

Notes on this clonotype: A much bigger clone sits one base away, suggesting this may be a read error. The DNA for the CDR3 is TGTGCCACCGGCAGGATTAGCGGAAACACCGGGGAGCTGTTTTTT. It is translated as CATGRISGNTGELFF. The rearrangement links TRBV15 to TRBJ2-2, with D maybe TRBD2 (6 bases). Per the germline V gene, CDR1 is LNHNV and CDR2 is YYDKDF (reference sequence). This CDR3 spans 15 amino acids.

A note on this clonotype: The junction does not match germline at one end; this may be a read error. The genes are TRBV12-3 or TRBV12-4 and TRBJ1-4, with 7 bases that match TRBD1. This CDR3 is built from 14 residues. The CDR3, as DNA: TGTGCCAGCAGTTTTAAGGGGGCTAATGAAAGACTGTTTTTT. Amino acids: CASSFKGANERLFF.

The V and J genes are TRBV20-1 and TRBJ1-1, with 7 bases that match TRBD1. CDR1 and CDR2 from the germline V gene are DFQATT and SNEGSKA (reference sequence). With V trimmed by 8 bases and J by 3 bases, 6 bases remained unmatched. CDR3 length equals 12 residues. The CDR3 loop is CSKDRSYTEAFF. The CDR3 DNA reads TGCAGTAAGGACAGGAGCTACACTGAAGCTTTCTTT.

This clonotype was picked up many times. V is TRBV15 and J is TRBJ2-2, with a possible D match to TRBD2 (7 bases). The CDR3 spans 15 residues. V was pared by 3 bases and J by 5 bases, with 13 bases between. Germline-derived CDR1 and CDR2 are LNHNV and YYDKDF (reference sequence). The CDR3 loop is CATSSGGAPTGELFF. CDR3 nucleotides: TGTGCCACCAGCAGTGGGGGGGCACCAACCGGGGAGCTGTTTTTT.

This clonotype was seen many times. The rearrangement joins TRBV7-3 to TRBJ2-5; TRBD1 matches at 7 bases. This CDR3 has 15 residues. CDR1 SGHTA and CDR2 FQGTGA come from the germline V gene. V lost 5 bases, J lost 3 bases, and 9 bases stayed unmatched. CDR3 protein: CASSKTGIWEETQYF. The CDR3 nucleotides are TGTGCCAGCAGCAAGACAGGGATATGGGAAGAGACCCAGTACTTC.

This clonotype was recorded once. The rearrangement joins TRBV5-1 to TRBJ2-1; D is possibly TRBD2 (5 bases). The CDR3 has 16 amino acids. Germline CDR1 and CDR2: SGHRS and YFSETQ. V was trimmed by 1 base and J by 4 bases, leaving 15 bases between them. The chain's CDR3 is CASSLSSGSGYNEQFF. In DNA form, the CDR3 reads TGCGCCAGCAGCTTGTCTAGTGGATCGGGATACAATGAGCAGTTCTTC.

There are a few counts of this clonotype. V is TRBV30 and J is TRBJ2-7; D is ambiguous. The germline V and J ends were trimmed by 3 bases and 4 bases, with 7 bases remaining between them. CDR3 size: 11 residues. Germline V gives CDR1 GTSNPN, CDR2 SVGIG (reference sequence). The CDR3: CAWSQRYEQYF. The DNA of the CDR3 is TGTGCCTGGAGCCAACGATACGAGCAGTACTTC.

This clonotype has ten or more counts. This chain links TRBV10-3 with TRBJ2-2; D uncertain. Germline V gene data show CDR1 as ENHRY and CDR2 as SYGVKD. V gave up 5 bases and J gave up 4 bases, with 8 bases separating them. CDR3 length: 13 amino acids. The CDR3 DNA is TGTGCCATCAGTAACAGAAGCACCGGGGAGCTGTTTTTT. This encodes CAISNRSTGELFF.

Points on this clonotype: This may be a read error, as it is one base from a much larger clone. V and J are TRBV6-2 or TRBV6-3 and TRBJ1-5; D perhaps matches TRBD1 (6 bases). Trimming shortened V by 7 bases and J by 3 bases, and 10 bases separated the two germline ends. CDR3 length: 13 amino acids. The germline V gene has CDR1 MNHEY and CDR2 SVGEGT. This chain's CDR3 is CASTNRVNQPQHF. CDR3 in DNA: TGTGCCAGCACCAACAGGGTCAATCAGCCCCAGCATTTT.

The J gene is TRBJ2-2, the V gene TRBV9; 8 bases agree with TRBD2. The ends lost 0 bases at V and 0 bases at J; junction bases unmatched: 4. Looked up from germline, CDR1 is SGDLS and CDR2 is YYNGEE. This CDR3 region has 17 residues. The CDR3 nucleotides read TGTGCCAGCAGCGTAGCCCCAGCGGGAGCGAACACCGGGGAGCTGTTTTTT. It codes for CASSVAPAGANTGELFF.

In this sample, this clonotype turned up a few times. Compared with germline, one end of the junction differs, possibly owing to a read error. V is TRBV10-2 and J is TRBJ1-1; weak D call: TRBD1 (5 bases). This CDR3 region has 15 residues. CDR1 is WSHSY, CDR2 SAAADI, per germline. DNA for the CDR3: TGTGCCAGCAGTGATCGACAGAACATGAACACTGAAGCTTTCTTT. It is translated as CASSDRQNMNTEAFF.

In this sample, this clonotype turned up a few times. J is TRBJ1-6 and V is TRBV4-3; D gene unclear. V dropped 0 bases and J dropped 10 bases, with 13 bases sitting between them. Looked up from germline, CDR1 is LGHNA and CDR2 is YSLEER. This CDR3 spans 15 amino acids. In DNA form, the CDR3 reads TGCGCCAGCAGCCAAGACAACTTCCCGGGATCACCCCTCCACTTT. Translating it yields CASSQDNFPGSPLHF.

V and J are TRBV24-1 and TRBJ1-5; D might be TRBD1 (5 bases). The germline gives CDR1 KGHDR, CDR2 SFDVKD. The CDR3 length is 13 residues. V was trimmed by 3 bases and J by 5 bases, leaving 7 bases between them. The CDR3: CATSDVGDQPQHF. The CDR3, as DNA: TGTGCCACCAGTGATGTGGGGGATCAGCCCCAGCATTTT.